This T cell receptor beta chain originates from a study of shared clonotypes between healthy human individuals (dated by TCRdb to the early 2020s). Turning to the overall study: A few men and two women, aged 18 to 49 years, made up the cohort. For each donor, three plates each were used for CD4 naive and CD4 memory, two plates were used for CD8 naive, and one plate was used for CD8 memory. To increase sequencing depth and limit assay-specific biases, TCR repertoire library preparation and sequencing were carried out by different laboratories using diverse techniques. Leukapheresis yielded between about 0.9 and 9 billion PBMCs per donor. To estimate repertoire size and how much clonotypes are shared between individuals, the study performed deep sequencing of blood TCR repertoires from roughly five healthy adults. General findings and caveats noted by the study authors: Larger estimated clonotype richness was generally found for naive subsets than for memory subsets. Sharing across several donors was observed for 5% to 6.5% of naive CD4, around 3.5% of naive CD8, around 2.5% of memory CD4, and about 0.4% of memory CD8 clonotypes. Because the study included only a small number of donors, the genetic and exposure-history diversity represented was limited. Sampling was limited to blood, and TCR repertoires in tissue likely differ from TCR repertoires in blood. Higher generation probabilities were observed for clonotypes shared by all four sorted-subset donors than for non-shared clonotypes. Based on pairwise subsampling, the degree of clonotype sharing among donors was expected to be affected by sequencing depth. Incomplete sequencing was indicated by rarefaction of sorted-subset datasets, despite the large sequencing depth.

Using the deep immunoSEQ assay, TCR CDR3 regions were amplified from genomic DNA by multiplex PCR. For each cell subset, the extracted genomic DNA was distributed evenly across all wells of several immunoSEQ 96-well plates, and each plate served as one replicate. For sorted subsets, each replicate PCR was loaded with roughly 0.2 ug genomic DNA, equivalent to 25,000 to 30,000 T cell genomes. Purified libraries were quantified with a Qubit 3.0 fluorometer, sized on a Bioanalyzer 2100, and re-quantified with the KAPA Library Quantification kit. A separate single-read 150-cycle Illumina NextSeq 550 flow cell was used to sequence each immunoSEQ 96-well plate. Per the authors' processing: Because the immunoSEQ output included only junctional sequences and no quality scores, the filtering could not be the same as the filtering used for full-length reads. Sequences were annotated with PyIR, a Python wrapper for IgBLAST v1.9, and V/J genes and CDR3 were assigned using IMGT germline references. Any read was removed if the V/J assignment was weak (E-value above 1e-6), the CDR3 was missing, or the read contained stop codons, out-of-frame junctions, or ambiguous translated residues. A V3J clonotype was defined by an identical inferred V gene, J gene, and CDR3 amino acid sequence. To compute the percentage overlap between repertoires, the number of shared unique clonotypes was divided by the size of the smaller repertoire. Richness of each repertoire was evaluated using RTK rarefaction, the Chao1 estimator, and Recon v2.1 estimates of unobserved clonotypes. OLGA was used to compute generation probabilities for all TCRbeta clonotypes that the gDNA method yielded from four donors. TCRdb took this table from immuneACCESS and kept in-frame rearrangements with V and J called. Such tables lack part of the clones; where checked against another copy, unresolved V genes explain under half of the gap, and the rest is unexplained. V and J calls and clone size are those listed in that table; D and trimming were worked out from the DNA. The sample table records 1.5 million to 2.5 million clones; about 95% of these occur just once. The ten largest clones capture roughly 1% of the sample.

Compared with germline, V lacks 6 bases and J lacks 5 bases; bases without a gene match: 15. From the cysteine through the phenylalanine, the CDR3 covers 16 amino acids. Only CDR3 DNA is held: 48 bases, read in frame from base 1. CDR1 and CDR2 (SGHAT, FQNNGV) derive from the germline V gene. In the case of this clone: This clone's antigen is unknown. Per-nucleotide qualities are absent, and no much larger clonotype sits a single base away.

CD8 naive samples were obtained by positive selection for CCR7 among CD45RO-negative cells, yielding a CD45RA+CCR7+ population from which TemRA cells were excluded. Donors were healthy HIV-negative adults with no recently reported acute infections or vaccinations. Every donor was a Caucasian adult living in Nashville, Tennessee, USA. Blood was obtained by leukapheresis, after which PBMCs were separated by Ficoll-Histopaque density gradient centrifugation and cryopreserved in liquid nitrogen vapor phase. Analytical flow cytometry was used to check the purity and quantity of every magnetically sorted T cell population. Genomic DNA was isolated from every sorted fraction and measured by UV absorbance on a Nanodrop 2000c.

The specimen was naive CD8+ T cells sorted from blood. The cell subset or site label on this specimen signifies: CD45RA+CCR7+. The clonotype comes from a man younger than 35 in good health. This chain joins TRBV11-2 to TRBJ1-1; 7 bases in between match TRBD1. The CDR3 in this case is CASSREGAVGVTEAFF. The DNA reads TGTGCCAGCAGTCGGGAGGGGGCAGTAGGAGTTACTGAAGCTTTCTTT.